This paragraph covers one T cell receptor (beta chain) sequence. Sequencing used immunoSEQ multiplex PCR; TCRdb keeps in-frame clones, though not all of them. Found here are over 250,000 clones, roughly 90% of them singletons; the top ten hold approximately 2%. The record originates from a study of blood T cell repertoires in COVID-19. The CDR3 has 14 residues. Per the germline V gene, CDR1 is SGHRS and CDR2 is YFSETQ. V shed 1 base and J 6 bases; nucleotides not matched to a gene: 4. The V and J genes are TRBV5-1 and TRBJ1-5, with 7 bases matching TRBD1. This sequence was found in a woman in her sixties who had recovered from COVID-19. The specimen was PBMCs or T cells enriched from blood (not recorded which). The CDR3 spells CASSLTGESQPQHF. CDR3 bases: TGCGCCAGCAGCTTGACAGGGGAGAGTCAGCCCCAGCATTTT.